The clone carrying this T cell receptor beta chain has just one count. Libraries were prepared by immunoSEQ multiplex PCR; TCRdb keeps only in-frame clonotypes and omits some of them. Found here are under 80,000 clones, 75% to 90% of them singletons; the top ten hold 3.5% to 5%. The source of the sample is a study of OX40 agonist ivuxolimab in advanced cancers. Study as a whole: Patients were given ivuxolimab, an antibody that agonizes OX40 (CD134). Ivuxolimab was administered intravenously to patients at 0.01 to 10 mg/kg every 2 weeks. More than 35% of patients had received prior checkpoint inhibitor therapy.

Germline V lookup: CDR1 SNHLY, CDR2 FYNNEI. V lost 2 bases and J 5 bases, leaving 10 bases between the germline ends. The CDR3 has 15 residues. J is TRBJ1-6 and V is TRBV2; D unclear. The sample in question was CD4+ or CD8+ T cells sorted from blood, obtained in a trial of the OX40 agonist ivuxolimab. This receptor was obtained from an adult with an advanced solid tumor such as melanoma, head and neck, liver or kidney cancer. CDR3 DNA: TGTGCCAGCAGTGAATGGGAGGGAAATAATTCACCCCTCCACTTT. Amino acids: CASSEWEGNNSPLHF.